This T cell receptor (beta chain) was captured in a study of blood T cell repertoires in COVID-19. About the study: PBMCs, B-cell-depleted T cells, or T cells were the source of the cDNA or gDNA that made up the material.

Grouping used clinical history reported by participants in a survey and questionnaire. Clones were sequenced by immunoSEQ multiplex PCR, and TCRdb holds only the in-frame ones, with some missing. The sample has roughly 350,000 clones; 92% are singletons. The TCR was taken from a woman aged 25-40 years who had recovered from COVID-19. Sequenced material: PBMCs or T cells enriched from blood (not recorded which).

In DNA, the CDR3 is TGCGCCAGCAGCTTGGCCGTAGCGGGGGGCGTAAATACGCAGTATTTT. The encoded protein is CASSLAVAGGVNTQYF. The chain is built from TRBV5-1 and TRBJ2-3; 10 positions agree with TRBD2. Trimming removed 0 bases from V and 7 bases from J; junction bases left unmatched: 8. The CDR3 sequence is 16 residues long. From germline, CDR1 is SGHRS and CDR2 YFSETQ.